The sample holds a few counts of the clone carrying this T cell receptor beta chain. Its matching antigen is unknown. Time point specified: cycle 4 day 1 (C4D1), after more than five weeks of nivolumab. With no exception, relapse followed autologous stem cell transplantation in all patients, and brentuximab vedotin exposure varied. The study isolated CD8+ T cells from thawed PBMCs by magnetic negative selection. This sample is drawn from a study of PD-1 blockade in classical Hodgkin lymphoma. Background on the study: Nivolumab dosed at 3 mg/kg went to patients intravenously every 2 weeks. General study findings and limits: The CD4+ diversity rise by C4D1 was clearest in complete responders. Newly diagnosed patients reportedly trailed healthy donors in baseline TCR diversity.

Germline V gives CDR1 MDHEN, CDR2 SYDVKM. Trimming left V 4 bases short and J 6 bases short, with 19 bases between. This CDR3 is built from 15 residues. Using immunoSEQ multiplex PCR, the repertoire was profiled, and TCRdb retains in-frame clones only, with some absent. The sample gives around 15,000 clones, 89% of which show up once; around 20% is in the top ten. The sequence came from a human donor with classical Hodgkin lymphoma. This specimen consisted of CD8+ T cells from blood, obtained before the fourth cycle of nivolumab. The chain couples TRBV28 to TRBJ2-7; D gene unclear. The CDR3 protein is CASSSPLATEFEQYF. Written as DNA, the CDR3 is TGTGCCAGCAGTTCCCCGTTGGCAACCGAGTTCGAGCAGTACTTC.